Below, one TCR beta chain is given with its context. The antigen is undetermined. Germline-derived CDR1 and CDR2 are SGHDT and YYEEEE. Trimming pared 3 bases from V and 3 bases from J, leaving 13 bases between. The CDR3 extends over 14 amino acids. Unique molecular identifiers featured in each of the TCR beta cDNA libraries. From approximately 0.95 to 9.8 million T cells, 400,000 to 600,000 cDNA molecules were obtained. TCRdb re-analysed the PCR reads in MiXCR, keeping a single row per CDR3 protein. This table holds hundreds of thousands of distinct CDR3 sequences, roughly 50% found once. This specimen comes from a study of post-analysis software for immune sequencing data. About the study: Secondary progressive, relapsing-remitting and progressive-relapsing multiple sclerosis were among the included disease courses.

Study results and limitations: In patients, about 5 TRBV segments were more frequent than in controls, with TRBV5-6, TRBV5-1 and TRBV20-1 among them. Batch-mates among the samples co-clustered strongly by F measure. There was significantly lower normalized Chao1 diversity in multiple sclerosis patients than in controls.

The sequence was collected from a girl between 5 and 17 years old with multiple sclerosis. V is TRBV5-6 and J is TRBJ2-7, with D perhaps TRBD1 (5 bases). Input material: blood. This CDR3 reads CASSSQDTLYEQYF. In DNA form, the CDR3 reads TGTGCCAGCAGCTCCCAGGACACCCTCTACGAGCAGTACTTC.